These T cell receptor beta chains were read from a single sample in a study of cytomegalovirus exposure and HLA in healthy donors. The method was immunoSEQ multiplex PCR; TCRdb's version includes in-frame clones alone and lacks a portion of them. Of about 250,000 clones in the sample, approximately 84% are singletons; the top ten hold around 12%. The sample consisted of PBMCs. These receptor sequences come from a young man in good health and CMV-seropositive. Each CDR3 is given with its conserved first and last residue. The D gene is left open where the match is weak. The listing skips clone size in some rows; elsewhere it reads once, few, many or a size class.

>TRBV5-6|TRBD1|TRBJ2-3|.
TGTGCCAGCAGCTCCGGACAGGGTAGAGCCACAGATACGCAGTATTTT
CASSSGQGRATDTQYF
>TRBV19|.|TRBJ1-1|.
TGTGCCAGTAGTTTCCTGGGGGGGCTGGGAACGAACACTGAAGCTTTCTTT
CASSFLGGLGTNTEAFF
>TRBV7-2|.|TRBJ2-1|once
TGTGCCAGCAGCTTAGACCTGATCGCCTTGAGGCAGTTCTTC
CASSLDLIALRQFF
>TRBV29-1|TRBD1|TRBJ1-1|.
TGCAGCGTTGAAGTGGGTACAGGGGGCTCGTACACTGAAGCTTTCTTT
CSVEVGTGGSYTEAFF
>TRBV12-5|.|TRBJ2-2|.
TGTGCTAGTGGTTCGCGGACCGGGGAGCTGTTTTTT
CASGSRTGELFF
>TRBV5-1|TRBD1|TRBJ2-7|.
TGCGCCAGCAGCGACGGGGACAGGGGCGAGCAGTACTTC
CASSDGDRGEQYF
>TRBV9|.|TRBJ2-5|.
TGTGCCAGCAGCGTAGGGGTAGGAACGGGGGAAGGGACCCAGTACTTC
CASSVGVGTGEGTQYF
>TRBV28|TRBD1|TRBJ1-5|.
TGTGCCAGCAGTTTCCAAGGACAGGGAGGTTTCAGCAATCAGCCCCAGCATTTT
CASSFQGQGGFSNQPQHF
>TRBV2|.|TRBJ2-1|.
TGTGCCAGCAGTGCTGGAGGGCCCCACAATGAGCAGTTCTTC
CASSAGGPHNEQFF
>TRBV29-1|.|TRBJ2-7|.
TGCAGCGCCCTTAATAGAGTCTACGAGCAGTACTTC
CSALNRVYEQYF